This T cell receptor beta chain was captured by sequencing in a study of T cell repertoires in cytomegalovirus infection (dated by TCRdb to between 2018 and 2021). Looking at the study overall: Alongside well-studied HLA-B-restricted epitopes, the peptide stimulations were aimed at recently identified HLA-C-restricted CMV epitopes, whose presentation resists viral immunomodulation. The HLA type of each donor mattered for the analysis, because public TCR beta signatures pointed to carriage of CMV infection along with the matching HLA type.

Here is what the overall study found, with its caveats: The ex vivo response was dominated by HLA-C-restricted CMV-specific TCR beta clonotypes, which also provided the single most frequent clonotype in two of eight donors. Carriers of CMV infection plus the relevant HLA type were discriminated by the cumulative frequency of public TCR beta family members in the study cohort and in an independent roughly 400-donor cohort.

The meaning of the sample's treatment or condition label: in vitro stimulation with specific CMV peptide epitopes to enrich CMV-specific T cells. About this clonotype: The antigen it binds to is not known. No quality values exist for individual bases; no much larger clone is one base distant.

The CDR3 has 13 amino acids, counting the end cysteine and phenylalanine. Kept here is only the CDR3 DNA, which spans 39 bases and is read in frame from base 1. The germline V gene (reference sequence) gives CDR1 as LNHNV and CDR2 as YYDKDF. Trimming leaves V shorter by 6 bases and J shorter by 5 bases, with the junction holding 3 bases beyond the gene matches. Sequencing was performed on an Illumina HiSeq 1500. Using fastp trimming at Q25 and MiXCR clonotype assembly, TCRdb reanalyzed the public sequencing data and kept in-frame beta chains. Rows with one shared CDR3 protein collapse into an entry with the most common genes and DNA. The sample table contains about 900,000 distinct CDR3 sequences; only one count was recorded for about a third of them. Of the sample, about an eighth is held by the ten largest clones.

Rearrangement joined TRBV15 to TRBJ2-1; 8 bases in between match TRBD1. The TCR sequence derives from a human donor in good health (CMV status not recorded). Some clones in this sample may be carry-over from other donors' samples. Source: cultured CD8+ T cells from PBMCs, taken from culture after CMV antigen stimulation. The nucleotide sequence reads TGTGCCACCAGAGACAGGGGACACAATGAGCAGTTCTTC. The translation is CATRDRGHNEQFF.